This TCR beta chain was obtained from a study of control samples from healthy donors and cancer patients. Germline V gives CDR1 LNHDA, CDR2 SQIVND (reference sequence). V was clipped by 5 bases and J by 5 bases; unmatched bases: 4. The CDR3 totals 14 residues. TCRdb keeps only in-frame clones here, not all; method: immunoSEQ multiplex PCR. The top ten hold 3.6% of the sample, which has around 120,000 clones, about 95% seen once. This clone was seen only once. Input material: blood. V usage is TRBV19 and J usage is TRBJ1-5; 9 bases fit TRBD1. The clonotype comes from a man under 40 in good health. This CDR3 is CASSAQGAYQPQHF. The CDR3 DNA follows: TGTGCCAGTAGTGCACAGGGGGCCTATCAGCCCCAGCATTTT.